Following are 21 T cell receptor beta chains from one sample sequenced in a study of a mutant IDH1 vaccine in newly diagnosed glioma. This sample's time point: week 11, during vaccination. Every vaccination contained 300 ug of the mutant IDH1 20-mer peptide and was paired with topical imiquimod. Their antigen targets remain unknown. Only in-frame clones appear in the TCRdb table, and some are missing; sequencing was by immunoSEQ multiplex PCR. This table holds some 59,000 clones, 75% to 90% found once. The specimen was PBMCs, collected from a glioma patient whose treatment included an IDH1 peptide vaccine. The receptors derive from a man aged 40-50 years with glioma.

The CDR3 nucleotides read TGTGCCAGCAGCTTCAGGGCTGGAAACACCATATATTTT. This codes for CASSFRAGNTIYF. The genes are TRBV11-2 and TRBJ1-3; maybe TRBD1 (5 bases). Germline assignment: CDR1 SGHAT and CDR2 FQNNGV. The CDR3 runs to 13 residues. Trimming stripped 3 bases from V and 2 bases from J, with 5 bases between. Using reference TRBV11-2 and TRBJ1-3 for the parts outside the CDR3, the full variable domain is EAGVAQSPRYKIIEKRQSVAFWCNPISGHATLYWYQQILGQGPKLLIQFQNNGVVDDSQLPKDRFSAERLKGVDSTLKIQPAKLEDSAVYLCASSFRAGNTIYFGEGSWLTVV.

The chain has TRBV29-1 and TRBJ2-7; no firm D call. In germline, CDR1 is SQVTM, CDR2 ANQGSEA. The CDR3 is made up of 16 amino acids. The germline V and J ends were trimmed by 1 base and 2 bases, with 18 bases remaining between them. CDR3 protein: CSVEAPHVARPYEQYF. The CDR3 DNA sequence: TGCAGCGTTGAAGCCCCCCATGTGGCGCGTCCCTACGAGCAGTACTTC.

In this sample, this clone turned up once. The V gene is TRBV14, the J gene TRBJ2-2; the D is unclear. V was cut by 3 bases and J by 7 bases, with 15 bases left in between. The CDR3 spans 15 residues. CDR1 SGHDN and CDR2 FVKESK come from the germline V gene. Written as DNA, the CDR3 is TGTGCCAGCAGCCAGTTACTTAGGTCGGGCGGGGAGCTGTTTTTT. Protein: CASSQLLRSGGELFF.

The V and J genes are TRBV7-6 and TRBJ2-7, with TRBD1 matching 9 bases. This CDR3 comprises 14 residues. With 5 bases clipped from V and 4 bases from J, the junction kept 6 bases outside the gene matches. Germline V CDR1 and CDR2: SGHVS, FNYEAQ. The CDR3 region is CASSTPGQGYEQYF. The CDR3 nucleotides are TGTGCCAGCAGCACGCCGGGACAGGGTTACGAGCAGTACTTC. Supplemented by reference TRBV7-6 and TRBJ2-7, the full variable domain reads GAGVSQSPRYKVTKRGQDVALRCDPISGHVSLYWYRQALGQGPEFLTYFNYEAQQDKSGLPNDRFSAERPEGSISTLTIQRTEQRDSAMYRCASSTPGQGYEQYFGPGTRLTVT.

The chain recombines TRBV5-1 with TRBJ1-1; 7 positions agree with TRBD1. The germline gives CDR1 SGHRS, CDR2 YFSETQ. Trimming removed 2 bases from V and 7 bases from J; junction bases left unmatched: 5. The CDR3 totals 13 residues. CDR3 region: CASSLGTDYEAFF. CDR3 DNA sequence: TGCGCCAGCAGCTTAGGGACAGACTATGAAGCTTTCTTT.

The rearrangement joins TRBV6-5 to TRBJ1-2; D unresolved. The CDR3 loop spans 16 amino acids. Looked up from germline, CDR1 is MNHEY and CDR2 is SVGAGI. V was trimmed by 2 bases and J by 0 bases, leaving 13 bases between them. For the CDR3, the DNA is TGTGCCAGCAGTTACGTGTCGGCCGGAGCTAACTATGGCTACACCTTC. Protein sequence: CASSYVSAGANYGYTF.

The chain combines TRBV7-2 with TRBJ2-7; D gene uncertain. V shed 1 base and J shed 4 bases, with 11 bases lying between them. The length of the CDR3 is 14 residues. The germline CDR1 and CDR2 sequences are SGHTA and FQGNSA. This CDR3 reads CASSLGAGQYEQYF. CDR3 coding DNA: TGTGCCAGCAGCTTAGGAGCAGGCCAATACGAGCAGTACTTC.

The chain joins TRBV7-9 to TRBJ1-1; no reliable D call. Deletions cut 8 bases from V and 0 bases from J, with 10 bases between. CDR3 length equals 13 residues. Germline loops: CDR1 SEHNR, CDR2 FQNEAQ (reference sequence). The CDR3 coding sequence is TGTGCCAGCGGCGAGAACGTGAACACTGAAGCTTTCTTT. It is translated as CASGENVNTEAFF. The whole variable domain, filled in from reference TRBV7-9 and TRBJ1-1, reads DTGVSQNPRHKITKRGQNVTFRCDPISEHNRLYWYRQTLGQGPEFLTYFQNEAQLEKSRLLSDRFSAERPKGSFSTLEIQRTEQGDSAMYLCASGENVNTEAFFGQGTRLTVV.

Written as DNA, the CDR3 is TGCGCCAGCAGCTTGGCCAGGACTAGCGGGGGGACCGAATCCACAGATACGCAGTATTTT. It translates to CASSLARTSGGTESTDTQYF. The rearrangement uses TRBV5-1 and TRBJ2-3; 14 bases line up with TRBD2. The CDR3 is 20 residues long. V was pared by 0 bases and J by 2 bases, with 11 bases of the junction left unmatched. CDR1 and CDR2 (germline): SGHRS, YFSETQ.

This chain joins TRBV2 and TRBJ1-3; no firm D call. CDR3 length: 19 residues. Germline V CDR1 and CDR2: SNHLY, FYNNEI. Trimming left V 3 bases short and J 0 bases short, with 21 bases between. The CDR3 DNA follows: TGTGCCAGCAGTGATAGTGACGGAAAGGTCCTTAGCTCTGGAAACACCATATATTTT. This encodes CASSDSDGKVLSSGNTIYF.

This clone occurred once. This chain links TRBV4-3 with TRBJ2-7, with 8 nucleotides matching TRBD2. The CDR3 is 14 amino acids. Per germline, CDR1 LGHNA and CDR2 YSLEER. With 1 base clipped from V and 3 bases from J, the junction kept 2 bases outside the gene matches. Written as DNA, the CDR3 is TGCGCCAGCAGCCAAGCGGGAGGGGGCTACGAGCAGTACTTC. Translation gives CASSQAGGGYEQYF.

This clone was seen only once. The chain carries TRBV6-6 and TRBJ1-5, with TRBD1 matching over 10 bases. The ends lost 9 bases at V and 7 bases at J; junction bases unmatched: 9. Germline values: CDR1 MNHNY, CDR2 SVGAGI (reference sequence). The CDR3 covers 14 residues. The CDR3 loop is CASRRQGAGQPQHF. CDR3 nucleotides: TGTGCCAGTCGTAGACAGGGGGCAGGGCAGCCCCAGCATTTT.

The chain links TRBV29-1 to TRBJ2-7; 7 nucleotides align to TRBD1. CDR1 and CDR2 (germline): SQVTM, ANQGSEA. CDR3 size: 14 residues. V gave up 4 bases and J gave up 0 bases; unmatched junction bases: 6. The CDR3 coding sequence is TGCAGCGTTGTTCTGGACAGGCGCTCCTACGAGCAGTACTTC. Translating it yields CSVVLDRRSYEQYF.

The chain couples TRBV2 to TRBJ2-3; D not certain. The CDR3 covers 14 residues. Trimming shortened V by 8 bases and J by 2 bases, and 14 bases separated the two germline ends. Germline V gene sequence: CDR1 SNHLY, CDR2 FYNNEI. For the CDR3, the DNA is TGTGCCAGCCGTGCCTGGGCGGACACAGATACGCAGTATTTT. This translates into CASRAWADTDTQYF.

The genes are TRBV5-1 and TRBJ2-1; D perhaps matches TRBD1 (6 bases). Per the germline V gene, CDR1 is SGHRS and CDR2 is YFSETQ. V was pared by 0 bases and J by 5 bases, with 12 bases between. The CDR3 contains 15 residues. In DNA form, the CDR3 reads TGCGCCAGCAGCTTGGGCCCAGGGGAACACAATGAGCAGTTCTTC. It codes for CASSLGPGEHNEQFF. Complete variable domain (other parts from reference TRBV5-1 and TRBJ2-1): KAGVTQTPRYLIKTRGQQVTLSCSPISGHRSVSWYQQTPGQGLQFLFEYFSETQRNKGNFPGRFSGRQFSNSRSEMNVSTLELGDSALYLCASSLGPGEHNEQFFGPGTRLTVL.

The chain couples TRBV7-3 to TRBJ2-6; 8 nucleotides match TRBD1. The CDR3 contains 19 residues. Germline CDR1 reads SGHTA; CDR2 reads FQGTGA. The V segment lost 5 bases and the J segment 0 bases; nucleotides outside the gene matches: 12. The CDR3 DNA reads TGTGCCAGCAGCGAAAACCCCGGACAGGGACTCTCTGGGGCCAACGTCCTGACTTTC. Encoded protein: CASSENPGQGLSGANVLTF.

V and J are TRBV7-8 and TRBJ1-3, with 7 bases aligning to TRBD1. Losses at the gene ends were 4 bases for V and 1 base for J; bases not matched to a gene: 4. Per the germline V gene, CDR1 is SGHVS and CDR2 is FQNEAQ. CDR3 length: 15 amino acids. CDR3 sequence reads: CASSWTGRSGNTIYF. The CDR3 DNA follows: TGTGCCAGCAGCTGGACAGGACGATCTGGAAACACCATATATTTT. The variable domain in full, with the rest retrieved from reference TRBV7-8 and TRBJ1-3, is GAGVSQSPRYKVAKRGQDVALRCDPISGHVSLFWYQQALGQGPEFLTYFQNEAQLDKSGLPSDRFFAERPEGSVSTLKIQRTQQEDSAVYLCASSWTGRSGNTIYFGEGSWLTVV.

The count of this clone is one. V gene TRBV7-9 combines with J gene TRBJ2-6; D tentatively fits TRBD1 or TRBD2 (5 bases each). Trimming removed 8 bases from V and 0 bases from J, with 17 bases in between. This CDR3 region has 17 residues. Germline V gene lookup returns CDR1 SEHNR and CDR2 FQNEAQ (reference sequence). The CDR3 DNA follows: TGTGCCAGCTCAACTGGGACGGGGTTCTCTGGGGCCAACGTCCTGACTTTC. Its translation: CASSTGTGFSGANVLTF.

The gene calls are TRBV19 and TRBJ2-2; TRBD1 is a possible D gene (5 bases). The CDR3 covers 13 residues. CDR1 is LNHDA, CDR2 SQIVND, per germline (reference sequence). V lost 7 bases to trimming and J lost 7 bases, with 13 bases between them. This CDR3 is CASIGRDGGELFF. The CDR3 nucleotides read TGTGCCAGTATTGGCAGGGATGGCGGGGAGCTGTTTTTT.

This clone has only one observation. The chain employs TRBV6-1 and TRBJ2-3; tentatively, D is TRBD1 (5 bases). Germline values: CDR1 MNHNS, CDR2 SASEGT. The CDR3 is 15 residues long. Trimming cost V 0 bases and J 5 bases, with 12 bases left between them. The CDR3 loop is CASSEALGQGDTQYF. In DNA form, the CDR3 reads TGTGCCAGCAGTGAAGCCTTAGGGCAGGGAGATACGCAGTATTTT.

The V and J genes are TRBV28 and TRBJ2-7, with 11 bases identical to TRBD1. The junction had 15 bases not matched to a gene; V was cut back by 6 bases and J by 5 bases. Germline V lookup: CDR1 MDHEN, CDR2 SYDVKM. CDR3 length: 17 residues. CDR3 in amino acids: CASSPGQGAIPFNEQYF. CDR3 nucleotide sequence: TGTGCCAGCAGCCCTGGACAGGGGGCGATCCCCTTTAACGAGCAGTACTTC.